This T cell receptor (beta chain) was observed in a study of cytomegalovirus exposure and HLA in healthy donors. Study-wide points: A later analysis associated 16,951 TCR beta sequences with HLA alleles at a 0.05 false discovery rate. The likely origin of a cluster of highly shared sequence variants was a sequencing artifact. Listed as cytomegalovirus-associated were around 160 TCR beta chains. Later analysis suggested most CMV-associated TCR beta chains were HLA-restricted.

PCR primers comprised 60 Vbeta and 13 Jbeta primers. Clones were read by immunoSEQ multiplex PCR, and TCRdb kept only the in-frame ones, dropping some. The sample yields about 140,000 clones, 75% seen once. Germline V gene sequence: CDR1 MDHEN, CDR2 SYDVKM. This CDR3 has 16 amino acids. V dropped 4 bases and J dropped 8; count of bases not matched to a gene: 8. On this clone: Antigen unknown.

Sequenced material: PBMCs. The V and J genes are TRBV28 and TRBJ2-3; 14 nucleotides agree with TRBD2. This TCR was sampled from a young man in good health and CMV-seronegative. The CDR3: CASSSRLAGGQGTQYF. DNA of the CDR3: TGTGCCAGCAGTTCCCGACTAGCGGGGGGGCAAGGTACGCAGTATTTT.